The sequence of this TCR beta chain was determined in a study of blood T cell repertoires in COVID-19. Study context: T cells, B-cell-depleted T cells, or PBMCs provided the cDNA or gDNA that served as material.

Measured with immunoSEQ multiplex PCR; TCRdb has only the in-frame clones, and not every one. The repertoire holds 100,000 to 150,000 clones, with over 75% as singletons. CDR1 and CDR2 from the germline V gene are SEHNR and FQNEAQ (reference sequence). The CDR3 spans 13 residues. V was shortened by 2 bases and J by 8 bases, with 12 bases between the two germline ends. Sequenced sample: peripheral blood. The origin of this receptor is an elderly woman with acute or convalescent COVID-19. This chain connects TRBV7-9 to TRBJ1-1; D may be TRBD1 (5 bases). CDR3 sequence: CASSLQPTVEAFF. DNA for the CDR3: TGTGCCAGCAGCTTACAGCCGACAGTAGAAGCTTTCTTT.